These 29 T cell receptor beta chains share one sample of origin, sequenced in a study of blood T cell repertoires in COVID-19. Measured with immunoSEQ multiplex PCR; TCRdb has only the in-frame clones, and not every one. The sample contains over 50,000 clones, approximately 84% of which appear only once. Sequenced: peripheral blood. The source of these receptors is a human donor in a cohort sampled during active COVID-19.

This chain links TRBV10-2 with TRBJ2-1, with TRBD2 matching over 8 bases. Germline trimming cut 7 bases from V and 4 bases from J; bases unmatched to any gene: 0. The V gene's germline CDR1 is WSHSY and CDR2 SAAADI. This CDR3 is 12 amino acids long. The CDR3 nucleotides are TGCGCCAGCACGGGGGGGTACAATGAGCAGTTCTTC. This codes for CASTGGYNEQFF.

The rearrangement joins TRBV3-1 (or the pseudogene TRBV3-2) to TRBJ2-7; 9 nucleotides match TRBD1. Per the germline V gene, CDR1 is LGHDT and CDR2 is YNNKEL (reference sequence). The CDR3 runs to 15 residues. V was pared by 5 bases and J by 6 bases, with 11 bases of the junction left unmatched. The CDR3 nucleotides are TGTGCCAGCAGCTCCCCTGACAGGGGGAAGAGCGAGCAGTACTTC. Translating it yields CASSSPDRGKSEQYF.

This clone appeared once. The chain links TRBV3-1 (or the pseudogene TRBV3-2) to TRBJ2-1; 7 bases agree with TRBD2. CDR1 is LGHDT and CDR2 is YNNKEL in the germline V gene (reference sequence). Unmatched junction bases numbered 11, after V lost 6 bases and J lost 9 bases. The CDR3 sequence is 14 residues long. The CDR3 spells CASRLSGTGGEQFF. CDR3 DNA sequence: TGTGCCAGCAGACTAAGCGGGACGGGAGGTGAGCAGTTCTTC.

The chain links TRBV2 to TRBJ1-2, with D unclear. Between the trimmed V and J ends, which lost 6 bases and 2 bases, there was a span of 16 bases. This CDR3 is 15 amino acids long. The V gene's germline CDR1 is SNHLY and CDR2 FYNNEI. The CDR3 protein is CASRSSRQTNYGYTF. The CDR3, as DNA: TGTGCCAGCAGATCAAGTAGGCAGACAAACTATGGCTACACCTTC.

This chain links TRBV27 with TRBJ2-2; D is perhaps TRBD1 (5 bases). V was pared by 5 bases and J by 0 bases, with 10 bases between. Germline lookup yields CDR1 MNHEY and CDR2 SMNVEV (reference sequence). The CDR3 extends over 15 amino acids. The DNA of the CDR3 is TGTGCCAGCAGTGCGACAGCCGCGAACACCGGGGAGCTGTTTTTT. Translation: CASSATAANTGELFF.

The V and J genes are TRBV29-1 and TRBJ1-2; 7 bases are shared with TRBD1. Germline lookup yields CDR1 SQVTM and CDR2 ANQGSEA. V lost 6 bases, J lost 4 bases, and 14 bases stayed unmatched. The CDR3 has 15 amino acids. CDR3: CSVQRYRGALYGYTF. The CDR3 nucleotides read TGCAGCGTCCAAAGGTACAGGGGAGCACTCTATGGCTACACCTTC. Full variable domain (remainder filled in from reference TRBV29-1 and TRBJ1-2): SAVISQKPSRDICQRGTSLTIQCQVDSQVTMMFWYRQQPGQSLTLIATANQGSEATYESGFVIDKFPISRPNLTFSTLTVSNMSPEDSSIYLCSVQRYRGALYGYTFGSGTRLTVV.

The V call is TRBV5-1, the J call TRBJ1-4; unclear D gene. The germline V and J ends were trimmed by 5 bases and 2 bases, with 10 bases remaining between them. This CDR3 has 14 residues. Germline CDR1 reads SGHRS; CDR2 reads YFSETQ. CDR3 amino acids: CASRLRVTNEKLFF. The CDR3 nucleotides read TGCGCCAGCAGGCTGAGGGTGACTAATGAAAAACTGTTTTTT.

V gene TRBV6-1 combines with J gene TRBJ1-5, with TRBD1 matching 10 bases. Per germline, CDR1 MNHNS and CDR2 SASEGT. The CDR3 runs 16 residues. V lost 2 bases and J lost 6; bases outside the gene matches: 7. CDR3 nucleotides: TGTGCCAGCAGTGAAAAGGACAGGGGGTTTTCTCAGCCCCAGCATTTT. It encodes CASSEKDRGFSQPQHF.

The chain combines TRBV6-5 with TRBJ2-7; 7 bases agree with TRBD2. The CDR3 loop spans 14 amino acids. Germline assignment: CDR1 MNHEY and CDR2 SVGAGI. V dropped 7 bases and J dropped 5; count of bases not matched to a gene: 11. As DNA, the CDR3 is TGTGCCAGCAAGGGCGCGGGAGAAACCCACGAGCAGTACTTC. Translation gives CASKGAGETHEQYF.

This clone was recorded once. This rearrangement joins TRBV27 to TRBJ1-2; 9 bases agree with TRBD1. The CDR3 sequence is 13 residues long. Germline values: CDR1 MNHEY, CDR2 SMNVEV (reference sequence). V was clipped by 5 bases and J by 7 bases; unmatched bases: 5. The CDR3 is CASSLNRGRGYTF. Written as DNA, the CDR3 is TGTGCCAGCAGTCTGAACAGGGGGCGTGGCTACACCTTC.

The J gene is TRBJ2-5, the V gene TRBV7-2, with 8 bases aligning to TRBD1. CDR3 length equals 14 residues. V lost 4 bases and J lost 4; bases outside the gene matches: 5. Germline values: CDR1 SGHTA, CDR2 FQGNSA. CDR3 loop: CASSSAGQGETQYF. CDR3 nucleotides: TGTGCCAGCAGCTCGGCAGGACAGGGAGAGACCCAGTACTTC.

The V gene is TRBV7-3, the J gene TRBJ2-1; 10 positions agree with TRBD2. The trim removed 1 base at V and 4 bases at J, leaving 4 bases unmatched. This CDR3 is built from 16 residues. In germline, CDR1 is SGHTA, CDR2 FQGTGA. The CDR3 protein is CASSLMSGLAYNEQFF. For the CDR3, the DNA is TGTGCCAGCAGCTTAATGTCGGGACTAGCGTACAATGAGCAGTTCTTC.

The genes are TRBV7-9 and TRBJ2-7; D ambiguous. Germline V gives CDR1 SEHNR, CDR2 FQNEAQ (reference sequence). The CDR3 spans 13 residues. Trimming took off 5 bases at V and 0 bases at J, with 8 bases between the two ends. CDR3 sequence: CASSPIYSYEQYF. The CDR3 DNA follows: TGTGCCAGCAGCCCGATCTACTCCTACGAGCAGTACTTC.

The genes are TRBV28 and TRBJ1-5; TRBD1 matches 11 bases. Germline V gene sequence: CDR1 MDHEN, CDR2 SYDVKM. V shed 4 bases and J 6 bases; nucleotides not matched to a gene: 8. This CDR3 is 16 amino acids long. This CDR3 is CASSSPGQGGGQPQHF. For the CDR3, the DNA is TGTGCCAGCAGTTCGCCGGGACAGGGGGGTGGTCAGCCCCAGCATTTT.

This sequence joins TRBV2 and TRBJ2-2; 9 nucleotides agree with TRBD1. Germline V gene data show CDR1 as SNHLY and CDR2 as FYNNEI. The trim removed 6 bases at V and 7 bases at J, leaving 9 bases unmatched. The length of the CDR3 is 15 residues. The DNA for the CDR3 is TGTGCCAGCAGCGCGGACAGGGGTTTTGTCGGGGAGCTGTTTTTT. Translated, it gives CASSADRGFVGELFF.

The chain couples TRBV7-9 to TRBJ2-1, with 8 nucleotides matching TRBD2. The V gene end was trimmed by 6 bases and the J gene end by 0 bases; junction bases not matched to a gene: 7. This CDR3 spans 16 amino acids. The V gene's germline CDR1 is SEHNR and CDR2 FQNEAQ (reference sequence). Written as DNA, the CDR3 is TGTGCCAGCAGACAAAGCGGGGGAGCCTCCTACAATGAGCAGTTCTTC. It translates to CASRQSGGASYNEQFF. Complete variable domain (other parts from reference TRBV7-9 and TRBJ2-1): DTGVSQNPRHKITKRGQNVTFRCDPISEHNRLYWYRQTLGQGPEFLTYFQNEAQLEKSRLLSDRFSAERPKGSFSTLEIQRTEQGDSAMYLCASRQSGGASYNEQFFGPGTRLTVL.

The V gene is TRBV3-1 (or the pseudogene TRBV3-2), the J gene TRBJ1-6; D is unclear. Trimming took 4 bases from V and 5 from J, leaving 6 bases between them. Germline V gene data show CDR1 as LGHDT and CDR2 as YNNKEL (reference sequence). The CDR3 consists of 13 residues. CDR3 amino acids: CASSRNNNSPLHF. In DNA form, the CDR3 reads TGTGCCAGCAGCCGAAACAATAATTCACCCCTCCACTTT.

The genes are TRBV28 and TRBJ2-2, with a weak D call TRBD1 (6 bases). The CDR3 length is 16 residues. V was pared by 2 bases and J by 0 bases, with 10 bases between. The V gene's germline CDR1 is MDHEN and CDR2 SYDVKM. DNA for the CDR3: TGTGCCAGCAGTTTAACAGGGAAATCGAACACCGGGGAGCTGTTTTTT. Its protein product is CASSLTGKSNTGELFF.

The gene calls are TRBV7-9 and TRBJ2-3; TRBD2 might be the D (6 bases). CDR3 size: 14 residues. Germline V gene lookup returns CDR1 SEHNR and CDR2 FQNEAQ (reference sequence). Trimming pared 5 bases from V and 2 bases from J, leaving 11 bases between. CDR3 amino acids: CASSRDSYTDTQYF. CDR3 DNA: TGTGCCAGCAGCCGGGACTCCTACACAGATACGCAGTATTTT.

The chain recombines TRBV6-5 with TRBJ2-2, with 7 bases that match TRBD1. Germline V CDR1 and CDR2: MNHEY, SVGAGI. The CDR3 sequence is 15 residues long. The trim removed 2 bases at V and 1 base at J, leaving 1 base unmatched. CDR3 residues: CASSYGDRNTGELFF. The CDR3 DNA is TGTGCCAGCAGTTACGGGGACAGGAACACCGGGGAGCTGTTTTTT.

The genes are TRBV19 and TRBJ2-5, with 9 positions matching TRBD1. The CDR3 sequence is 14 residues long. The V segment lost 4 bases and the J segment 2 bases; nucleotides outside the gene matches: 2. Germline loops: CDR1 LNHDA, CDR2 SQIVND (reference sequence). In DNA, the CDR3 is TGTGCCAGTAGTACCGGGACAGGGCAAGAGACCCAGTACTTC. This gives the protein CASSTGTGQETQYF. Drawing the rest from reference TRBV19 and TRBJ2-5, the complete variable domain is DGGITQSPKYLFRKEGQNVTLSCEQNLNHDAMYWYRQDPGQGLRLIYYSQIVNDFQKGDIAEGYSVSREKKESFPLTVTSAQKNPTAFYLCASSTGTGQETQYFGPGTRLLVL.

The CDR3 here is CASETGQGTSPLHF. The CDR3 DNA reads TGTGCCAGCGAGACGGGACAGGGGACTTCACCCCTCCACTTT. This chain links TRBV11-3 with TRBJ1-6, with 10 bases aligning to TRBD1. CDR1 SGHNT and CDR2 YENEEA come from the germline V gene. CDR3 length: 14 amino acids. V shed 8 bases, J shed 9 bases, and the junction held 7 bases outside the gene matches.

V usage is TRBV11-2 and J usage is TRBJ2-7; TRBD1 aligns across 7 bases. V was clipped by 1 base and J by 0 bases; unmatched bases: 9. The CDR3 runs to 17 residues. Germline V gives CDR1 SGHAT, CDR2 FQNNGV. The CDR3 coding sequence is TGTGCCAGCAGCTTAGTCAGACAGGGCATCAGCTCCTACGAGCAGTACTTC. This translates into CASSLVRQGISSYEQYF.

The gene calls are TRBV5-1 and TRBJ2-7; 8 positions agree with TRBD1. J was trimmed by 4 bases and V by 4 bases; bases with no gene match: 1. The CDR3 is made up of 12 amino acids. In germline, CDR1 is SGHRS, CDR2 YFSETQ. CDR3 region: CASSRQGYEQYF. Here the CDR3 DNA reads TGCGCCAGCAGCCGACAGGGGTACGAGCAGTACTTC. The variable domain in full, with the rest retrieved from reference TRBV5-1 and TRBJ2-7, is KAGVTQTPRYLIKTRGQQVTLSCSPISGHRSVSWYQQTPGQGLQFLFEYFSETQRNKGNFPGRFSGRQFSNSRSEMNVSTLELGDSALYLCASSRQGYEQYFGPGTRLTVT.

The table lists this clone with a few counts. The CDR3: CASSLRGSDTQYF. In DNA form, the CDR3 reads TGTGCCAGCAGTTTAAGAGGCTCAGATACGCAGTATTTT. V gene TRBV28 combines with J gene TRBJ2-3; the D is unclear. V gave up 2 bases and J gave up 4 bases, with 7 bases separating them. The CDR3 contains 13 residues. Germline V CDR1 and CDR2: MDHEN, SYDVKM. Complete variable domain (other parts from reference TRBV28 and TRBJ2-3): DVKVTQSSRYLVKRTGEKVFLECVQDMDHENMFWYRQDPGLGLRLIYFSYDVKMKEKGDIPEGYSVSREKKERFSLILESASTNQTSMYLCASSLRGSDTQYFGPGTRLTVL.

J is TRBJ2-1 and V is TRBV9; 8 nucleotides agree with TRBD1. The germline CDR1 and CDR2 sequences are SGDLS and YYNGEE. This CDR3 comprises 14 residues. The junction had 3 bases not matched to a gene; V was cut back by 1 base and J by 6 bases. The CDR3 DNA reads TGTGCCAGCAGCGTACAGGGGGCCGGCAATGAGCAGTTCTTC. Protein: CASSVQGAGNEQFF.

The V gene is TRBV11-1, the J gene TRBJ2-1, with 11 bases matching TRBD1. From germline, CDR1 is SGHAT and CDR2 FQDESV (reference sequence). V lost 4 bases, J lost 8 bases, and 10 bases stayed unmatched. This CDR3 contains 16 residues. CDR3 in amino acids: CASSSGTGGGRYEQFF. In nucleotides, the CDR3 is TGTGCCAGCAGCTCAGGGACAGGGGGTGGTAGGTATGAGCAGTTCTTC.

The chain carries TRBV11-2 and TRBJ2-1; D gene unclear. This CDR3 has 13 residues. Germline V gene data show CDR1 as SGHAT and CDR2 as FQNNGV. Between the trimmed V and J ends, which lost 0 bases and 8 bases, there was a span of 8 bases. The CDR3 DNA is TGTGCCAGCAGCTTAGATATCAGTCATGAGCAGTTCTTC. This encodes CASSLDISHEQFF.

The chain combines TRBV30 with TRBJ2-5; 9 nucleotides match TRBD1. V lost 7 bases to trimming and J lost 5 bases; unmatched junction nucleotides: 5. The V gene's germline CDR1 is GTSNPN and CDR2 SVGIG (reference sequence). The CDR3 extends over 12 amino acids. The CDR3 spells CALRQGGETQYF. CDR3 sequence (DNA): TGTGCCTTGAGACAGGGGGGGGAGACCCAGTACTTC.